The 10 T cell receptor beta chains in this list originate from one sample, sequenced in a study of vaccination and CD4 T cells after COVID-19. The assay that was used to sequence DNA from cultured CD4+ T cells was the Oncomine TCR Beta short-read assay. TCRdb re-called the PCR reads through MiXCR, storing one row per CDR3 protein. The sample includes around 19,000 distinct CDR3 sequences, over 75% of them seen just once. No antigen is known for these receptors. Sample treatment: approximately 10-day PBMC culture with coronavirus spike peptide pools or control peptides (ViraFEST assay). The sequencing used CD4+ T cells from blood, cultured in vitro, collected after SARS-CoV-2 vaccination. These receptors were taken from a human donor who received a COVID-19 vaccine.

The chain combines TRBV6-1 with TRBJ2-5, with 9 bases aligning to TRBD1. CDR1 and CDR2 from the germline V gene are MNHNS and SASEGT. V lost 1 base, J lost 5 bases, and 2 bases stayed unmatched. CDR3 length equals 14 residues. DNA for the CDR3: TGTGCCAGCAGTGAAGGGACAGGGGAGGAGACCCAGTACTTC. Its translation: CASSEGTGEETQYF.

The gene calls are TRBV20-1 and TRBJ2-7; weak D call: TRBD2 (7 bases). The germline V gene has CDR1 DFQATT and CDR2 SNEGSKA (reference sequence). V dropped 1 base and J dropped 5 bases, with 15 bases sitting between them. This CDR3 comprises 14 residues. CDR3 nucleotide sequence: TGCAGTGCTAGAGTTGGGGGGGGGCACAACGAGCAGTACTTC. Translated: CSARVGGGHNEQYF.

The chain is built from TRBV10-1 and TRBJ2-5, with 10 bases that match TRBD2. V was clipped by 9 bases and J by 2 bases; unmatched bases: 12. Germline V lookup: CDR1 WNHNN, CDR2 SYGVQD (reference sequence). The CDR3 runs to 16 residues. The CDR3 sequence is CASSERLAGAQETQYF. Written as DNA, the CDR3 is TGCGCCAGTTCCGAAAGGCTAGCGGGGGCTCAAGAGACCCAGTACTTC.

This chain connects TRBV6-1 to TRBJ2-2; D tentatively fits TRBD1 or TRBD2 (5 bases each). The V end lost 4 bases, the J end lost 5 bases, and 5 bases lay between the germline ends. In germline, CDR1 is MNHNS, CDR2 SASEGT. The CDR3 spans 12 residues. The CDR3 sequence is CASSGGTGELFF. As DNA, the CDR3 is TGTGCCAGCAGTGGGGGGACCGGGGAGCTGTTTTTT.

V usage is TRBV24-1 and J usage is TRBJ2-5, with TRBD2 identical over 8 bases. Germline CDR1 KGHDR, CDR2 SFDVKD. With 2 bases clipped from V and 4 bases from J, the junction kept 8 bases outside the gene matches. This CDR3 is built from 16 residues. The CDR3 reads CATSDSQAGAGETQYF. The DNA of the CDR3 is TGTGCCACCAGTGATTCGCAAGCGGGGGCAGGAGAGACCCAGTACTTC.

The chain has TRBV19 and TRBJ1-5; D not resolved. Trimming removed 3 bases at V and 7 bases at J, with 10 bases between. The CDR3 is 13 amino acids. The V gene's germline CDR1 is LNHDA and CDR2 SQIVND (reference sequence). In DNA, the CDR3 is TGTGCCAGTAGTATTTGGGCACGACAGCCCCAGCATTTT. It translates to CASSIWARQPQHF.

This chain connects TRBV6-5 to TRBJ1-3, with 9 bases fitting TRBD1. Germline values: CDR1 MNHEY, CDR2 SVGAGI. The V gene end was trimmed by 2 bases and the J gene end by 4 bases; junction bases not matched to a gene: 6. This CDR3 contains 16 residues. CDR3 sequence: CASSYGGDREGNTIYF. The CDR3 DNA reads as TGTGCCAGCAGTTACGGAGGGGACAGGGAAGGAAACACCATATATTTT.

The genes are TRBV9 and TRBJ1-2; possibly TRBD1 for D (6 bases). Germline assignment: CDR1 SGDLS and CDR2 YYNGEE. The CDR3 is 12 residues long. V was shortened by 1 base and J by 8 bases, with 9 bases between the two germline ends. The CDR3 DNA reads TGTGCCAGCAGCGTACCCAGGGGCGGCTACACCTTC. This gives the protein CASSVPRGGYTF. Full variable domain (rest looked up from reference TRBV9 and TRBJ1-2): DSGVTQTPKHLITATGQRVTLRCSPRSGDLSVYWYQQSLDQGLQFLIQYYNGEERAKGNILERFSAQQFPDLHSELNLSSLELGDSALYFCASSVPRGGYTFGSGTRLTVV.

The rearrangement joins TRBV30 to TRBJ1-1, with 7 bases identical to TRBD1. In germline, CDR1 is GTSNPN, CDR2 SVGIG (reference sequence). V was pared by 0 bases and J by 7 bases, with 8 bases of the junction left unmatched. This CDR3 region has 14 residues. In DNA form, the CDR3 reads TGTGCCTGGAGTGTACAGGGGACGCGGGGTGAAGCTTTCTTT. Amino acids: CAWSVQGTRGEAFF.

The V call is TRBV6-1, the J call TRBJ1-1; D might be TRBD1 (5 bases). Trimming shortened V by 6 bases and J by 11 bases, and 19 bases separated the two germline ends. Germline values: CDR1 MNHNS, CDR2 SASEGT. The CDR3 loop spans 13 amino acids. The CDR3 coding sequence is TGTGCCAGCAGCTTAAGGACAAGAGTTCGGGCTTTCTTT. Its protein product is CASSLRTRVRAFF.